This T cell receptor beta chain was sequenced in a study of CXCR3-negative and CXCR3-positive naive CD8 T cells. Study observations and caveats: Naive CXCR3-positive cells had TRB CDR3s more hydrophobic than those of CXCR3-negative naive cells.

This CDR3 is built from 20 residues. From germline, CDR1 is MGHRA and CDR2 YSYEKL. Turning to this clonotype: The antigen is unknown.

UMI-tagged TRB cDNA libraries were built via 5' RACE. TCRdb reworked the 5' RACE reads into one entry per CDR3 protein, no DNA. The sample's table shows about 85,000 distinct CDR3 sequences. The origin of this receptor is a human donor in good health. Some clones in this sample may be carry-over from other donors' samples. What was sequenced was naive CXCR3+ CD8+ T cells from blood. Specified subset: CD45RO-CCR7+CD27+CD95- naive CD8+ T cells expressing CXCR3 (TNR3+). The chain uses TRBV4-1 and TRBJ2-7; without DNA, the TCRdb call of TRBD2 cannot be checked. The CDR3 sequence is CASSQVLLGLAGGLTYEQYF.